The 4 T cell receptor beta chains reported below all come from one sample, sequenced in a study of shared clonotypes between healthy human individuals. The repertoire was sequenced with immunoSEQ multiplex PCR; TCRdb's copy has only in-frame clones and lacks some. The data contain more than 2 million clones, approximately 96% of them seen just once; the ten biggest clones take up 0.13%. The sample taken for sequencing was naive CD4+ T cells sorted from blood. Specified subset: CD45RA+ positively selected. The receptors stem from a man younger than 30 in good health.

The gene calls are TRBV5-1 and TRBJ2-2; D is possibly TRBD2 (5 bases). Germline V CDR1 and CDR2: SGHRS, YFSETQ. The CDR3 spans 15 residues. Trimming pared 5 bases from V and 2 bases from J, leaving 13 bases between. The CDR3 region has the DNA TGCGCCAGCAGGGTCCGGACTTTAAACACCGGGGAGCTGTTTTTT. This encodes CASRVRTLNTGELFF.

CDR3 loop: CASSQDPAGQGYNEQFF. Written as DNA, the CDR3 is TGCGCCAGCAGCCAAGATCCGGCGGGACAGGGGTACAATGAGCAGTTCTTC. This chain connects TRBV4-1 to TRBJ2-1; TRBD1 matches at 10 bases. V shed 0 bases, J shed 4 bases, and the junction held 6 bases outside the gene matches. The V gene's germline CDR1 is MGHRA and CDR2 YSYEKL. The CDR3 totals 17 residues.

This clone came up a few times. The chain uses TRBV28 and TRBJ1-4; 9 bases are shared with TRBD1. The CDR3 is made up of 23 amino acids. V shed 2 bases and J 1 base; nucleotides not matched to a gene: 23. In germline, CDR1 is MDHEN, CDR2 SYDVKM. This CDR3 is CASSLREYKSGQGWVRTNEKLFF. CDR3 DNA sequence: TGTGCCAGCAGTTTACGGGAATACAAATCGGGACAGGGTTGGGTTAGAACTAATGAAAAACTGTTTTTT.

The chain is built from TRBV28 and TRBJ2-3; the D is unclear. V was clipped by 2 bases and J by 1 base, with 13 bases between them. The CDR3 sequence is 16 residues long. Germline values: CDR1 MDHEN, CDR2 SYDVKM. The chain's CDR3 is CASSLVRIGGTDTQYF. The CDR3 nucleotides are TGTGCCAGCAGTTTAGTACGGATTGGGGGCACAGATACGCAGTATTTT.